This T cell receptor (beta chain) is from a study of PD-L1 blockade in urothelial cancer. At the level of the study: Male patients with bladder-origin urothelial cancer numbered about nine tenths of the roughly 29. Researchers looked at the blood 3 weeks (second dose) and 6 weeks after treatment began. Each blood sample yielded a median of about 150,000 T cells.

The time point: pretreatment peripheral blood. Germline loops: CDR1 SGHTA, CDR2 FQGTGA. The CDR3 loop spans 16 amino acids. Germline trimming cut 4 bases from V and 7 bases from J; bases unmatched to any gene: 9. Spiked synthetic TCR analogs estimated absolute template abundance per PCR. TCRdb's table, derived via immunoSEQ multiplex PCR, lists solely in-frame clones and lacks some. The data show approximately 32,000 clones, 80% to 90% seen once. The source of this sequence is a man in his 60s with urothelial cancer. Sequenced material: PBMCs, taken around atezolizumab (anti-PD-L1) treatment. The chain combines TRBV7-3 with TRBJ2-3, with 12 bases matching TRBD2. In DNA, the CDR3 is TGTGCCAGCAGCTCCGGGACTAGCGGGCCCAGTAATACGCAGTATTTT. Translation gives CASSSGTSGPSNTQYF.